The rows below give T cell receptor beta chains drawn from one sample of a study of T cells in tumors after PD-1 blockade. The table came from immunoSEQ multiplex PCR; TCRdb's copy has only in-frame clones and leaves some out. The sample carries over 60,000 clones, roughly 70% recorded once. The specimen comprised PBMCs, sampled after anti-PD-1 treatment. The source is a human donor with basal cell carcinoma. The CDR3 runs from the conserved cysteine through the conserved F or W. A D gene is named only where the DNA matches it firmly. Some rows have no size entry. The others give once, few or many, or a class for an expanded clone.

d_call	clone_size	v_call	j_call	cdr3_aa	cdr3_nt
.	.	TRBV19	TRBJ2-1	CASSHANRNEQFF	TGTGCCAGTAGTCACGCAAACAGAAATGAGCAGTTCTTC
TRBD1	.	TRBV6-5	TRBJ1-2	CASTDRDFYGYTF	TGTGCCAGTACGGACAGGGATTTTTATGGCTACACCTTC
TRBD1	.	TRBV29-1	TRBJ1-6	CSNLPVGDRGFNSPLHF	TGCAGCAACCTCCCGGTCGGGGACAGGGGGTTCAATTCACCCCTCCACTTT
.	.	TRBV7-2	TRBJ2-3	CASSAAATTDTQYF	TGTGCCAGCAGCGCAGCGGCCACCACAGATACGCAGTATTTT
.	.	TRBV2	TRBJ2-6	CASRPGGANVLTF	TGTGCCAGCAGGCCCGGAGGGGCCAACGTCCTGACTTTC
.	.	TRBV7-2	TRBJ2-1	CASSPTGAEQFF	TGTGCCAGCAGCCCGACAGGAGCCGAGCAGTTCTTC
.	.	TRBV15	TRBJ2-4	CATSRPEDVKAKNIQYF	TGTGCCACCAGCAGACCCGAGGACGTAAAAGCCAAAAACATTCAGTACTTC
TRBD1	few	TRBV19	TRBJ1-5	CASRSRDRINQPQHF	TGTGCCAGTAGGTCCCGGGACAGAATCAATCAGCCCCAGCATTTT
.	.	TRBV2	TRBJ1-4	CASSEQGTNEKLFF	TGTGCCAGCAGTGAACAGGGAACTAATGAAAAACTGTTTTTT
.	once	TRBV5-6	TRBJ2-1	CASSLVRALGEQFF	TGTGCCAGCAGCTTGGTTCGAGCTTTGGGTGAGCAGTTCTTC
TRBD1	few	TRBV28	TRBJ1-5	CASSDRDVIDQPQHF	TGTGCCAGCAGTGACAGGGATGTGATCGATCAGCCCCAGCATTTT
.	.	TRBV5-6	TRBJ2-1	CASSSAAEGYEQFF	TGTGCCAGCAGCTCGGCGGCGGAGGGATATGAGCAGTTCTTC
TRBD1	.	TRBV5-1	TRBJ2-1	CASSIAGGAGNEQFF	TGCGCCAGCAGCATAGCAGGGGGCGCGGGAAATGAGCAGTTCTTC
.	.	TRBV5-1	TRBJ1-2	CASSMGTGKQSGYTF	TGCGCCAGCAGTATGGGAACAGGCAAACAGTCTGGCTACACCTTC
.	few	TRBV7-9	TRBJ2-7	CASSQGGYEQYF	TGTGCCAGCAGCCAAGGGGGGTACGAGCAGTACTTC
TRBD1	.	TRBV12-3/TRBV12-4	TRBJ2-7	CASSLGRGYEQYF	TGTGCCAGCAGTTTGGGCAGGGGGTACGAGCAGTACTTC
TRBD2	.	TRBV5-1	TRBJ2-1	CASSIPSGGAYNEQFF	TGCGCCAGCAGCATTCCTAGCGGGGGGGCCTACAATGAGCAGTTCTTC
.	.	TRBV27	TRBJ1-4	CASSQLWRRGTNEKLFF	TGTGCCAGCAGTCAATTATGGAGAAGGGGTACTAATGAAAAACTGTTTTTT
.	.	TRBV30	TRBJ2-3	CAWRRGTDTQYF	TGTGCCTGGAGGCGGGGCACAGATACGCAGTATTTT
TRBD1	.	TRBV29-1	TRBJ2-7	CSVEPAEGAEQYF	TGCAGCGTTGAACCTGCTGAGGGGGCCGAGCAGTACTTC
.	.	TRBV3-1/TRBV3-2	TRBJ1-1	CASSQWDEDTEAFF	TGTGCCAGCAGCCAATGGGACGAAGACACTGAAGCTTTCTTT
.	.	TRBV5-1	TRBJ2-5	CASSIGTGETQYF	TGCGCCAGCAGCATCGGGACGGGGGAGACCCAGTACTTC
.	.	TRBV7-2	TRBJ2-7	CASSSRGGLLTYEQYF	TGTGCCAGCAGCTCGAGGGGGGGACTGCTAACCTACGAGCAGTACTTC
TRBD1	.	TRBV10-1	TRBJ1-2	CASSDGTGGLGYTF	TGCGCCAGCAGTGACGGGACAGGGGGCCTTGGCTACACCTTC
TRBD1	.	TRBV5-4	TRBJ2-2	CASRWGGQGNGELFF	TGTGCCAGCAGGTGGGGAGGACAGGGTAACGGGGAGCTGTTTTTT
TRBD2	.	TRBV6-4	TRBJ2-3	CASSDSSGGGTDTQYF	TGTGCCAGCAGTGACTCTAGCGGGGGGGGCACAGATACGCAGTATTTT
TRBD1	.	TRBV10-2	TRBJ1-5	CASSAGTGGDEPQHF	TGCGCCAGCAGTGCTGGGACAGGGGGCGATGAGCCCCAGCATTTT
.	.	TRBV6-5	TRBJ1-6	CASTSRQDSPLHF	TGTGCCAGCACTTCAAGGCAGGATTCACCCCTCCACTTT
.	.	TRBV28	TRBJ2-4	CASSLGLNIQYF	TGTGCCAGCAGTTTAGGGCTGAACATTCAGTACTTC
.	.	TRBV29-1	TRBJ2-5	CSVEGYRVLKTQYF	TGCAGCGTTGAGGGGTACAGGGTGTTGAAGACCCAGTACTTC
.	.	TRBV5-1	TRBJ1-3	CASSFESSGNTIYF	TGCGCCAGCAGCTTTGAGAGCTCTGGAAACACCATATATTTT
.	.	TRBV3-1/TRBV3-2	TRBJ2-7	CASSQQTGIPYEQYF	TGTGCCAGCAGCCAACAGACAGGAATACCCTACGAGCAGTACTTC
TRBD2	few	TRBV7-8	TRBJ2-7	CASSILAGSYEQYF	TGTGCCAGCAGCATACTAGCGGGGTCATACGAGCAGTACTTC
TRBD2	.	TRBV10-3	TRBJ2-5	CAISEASWDYRYQETQYF	TGTGCCATCAGTGAGGCCTCCTGGGACTACCGATACCAAGAGACCCAGTACTTC
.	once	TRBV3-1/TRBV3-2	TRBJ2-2	CASSQDRARSTGELFF	TGTGCCAGCAGCCAAGATCGGGCCAGATCCACCGGAGAGCTGTTTTTT